Sequencing of this TCR beta chain was carried out in a study of blood T cell repertoires in COVID-19. Overall study context: COVID-19 samples from acute and convalescent phases originated in the United States, Italy and Spain. Nucleic acid was either cDNA or gDNA, and it came from T cells, B-cell-depleted T cells, or PBMCs.

V lost 5 bases, J lost 3 bases, and 8 bases stayed unmatched. This CDR3 has 14 residues. Germline V gene lookup returns CDR1 SGDLS and CDR2 YYNGEE. How the authors handled the data: Amplification of reference gene primers provided the estimated nucleated cell counts. Libraries were prepared by immunoSEQ multiplex PCR; TCRdb keeps only in-frame clonotypes and omits some of them. V and J calls and clone size are as listed in that table; D and trimming were resolved from the DNA. The sample carries 150,000 to 200,000 clones, approximately 90% recorded once. The chain employs TRBV9 and TRBJ2-7, with TRBD2 matching over 7 bases. This TCR was sampled from a man aged 18 to 30 with COVID-19, enrolled during active disease. The sequenced sample was peripheral blood. The CDR3 region is CASSGGASGYEQYF. Written as DNA, the CDR3 is TGTGCCAGCAGTGGCGGGGCTAGCGGCTACGAGCAGTACTTC.